The rows below give T cell receptor beta chains drawn from one sample of a study of T cell responses to AZD1222 COVID-19 vaccine. Clones were sequenced by immunoSEQ multiplex PCR, and TCRdb holds only the in-frame ones, with some missing. Here the sample spans some 130,000 clones, around 84% being singletons. The starting material was peripheral blood, obtained on day 0 of AZD1222 vaccination. These receptors came from an adult in good health. The CDR3 runs from the conserved cysteine through the conserved F or W. The listing skips clone size in some rows; elsewhere it reads once, few, many or a size class.

TRBJ1-4 | . | TRBV6-5 | CASSPRGGGNEKLFF
TRBJ2-7 | . | TRBV5-4 | CASSLVEGGYEQYF
TRBJ2-2 | few | TRBV7-9 | CASSFNGHLTGELFF
TRBJ2-3 | . | TRBV7-9 | CASSLDAGGASDTQYF
TRBJ1-5 | many | TRBV24-1 | CATSGGGPNQPQHF
TRBJ1-2 | few | TRBV6-2/TRBV6-3 | CASSATRGAGGYTF
TRBJ1-1 | . | TRBV5-1 | CASSPLTENTEAFF
TRBJ1-6 | . | TRBV7-2 | CASSLFGQGALTPLHF
TRBJ1-2 | . | TRBV6-5 | CASSYSEGNYGYTF
TRBJ2-3 | . | TRBV5-1 | CASSVGQGFGDTQYF
TRBJ1-2 | once | TRBV19 | CASSMRGQINGYTF
TRBJ1-2 | . | TRBV5-1 | CASSLGGQPSHYGYTF
TRBJ1-3 | . | TRBV10-3 | CAISDLRDGNTIYF
TRBJ1-2 | . | TRBV5-1 | CASSLGGPHDGYTF
TRBJ2-2 | . | TRBV4-3 | CASSQEPDYTGELFF
TRBJ1-1 | . | TRBV4-3 | CASSQVAYRGDTEAFF
TRBJ2-3 | . | TRBV11-2 | CASSPSRDTQYF
TRBJ1-2 | few | TRBV4-1 | CASSQQGGGYTF
TRBJ1-1 | . | TRBV12-3/TRBV12-4 | CASSLAHGTEAFF
TRBJ1-1 | . | TRBV13 | CASSTRGGGEEAFF
TRBJ2-2 | few | TRBV7-2 | CASSLGVAGGRDTGELFF
TRBJ1-2 | few | TRBV14 | CASSPTGSSGYTF
TRBJ2-5 | . | TRBV7-9 | CASSQEPGRGQETQYF
TRBJ2-7 | . | TRBV14 | CASSQDAAGLYEQYF
TRBJ2-4 | . | TRBV11-2 | CASTQGAGGKNIQYF